A single sample gave rise to the 26 T cell receptor beta chains below, sequenced in a study of shared clonotypes between healthy human individuals. Libraries were prepared by immunoSEQ multiplex PCR; TCRdb keeps only in-frame clonotypes and omits some of them. The table includes around 2.1 million clones, under 95% detected once. CD45RO-negative CD8 cells positively selected for CCR7 made up the naive population, which excluded terminally differentiated effector memory CD45RA+ cells. The material sequenced was naive CD8+ T cells from PBMCs. These receptors all come from a man aged 18 to 30 in good health. Some clones in this sample may be carry-over from other donors' samples.

This chain connects TRBV7-6 to TRBJ2-1; 11 nucleotides match TRBD2. The CDR3 is 15 amino acids. CDR1 SGHVS and CDR2 FNYEAQ come from the germline V gene. J lost 8 bases, V lost 5 bases, and 8 bases had no gene match. CDR3 sequence reads: CASSQLAGAGDEQFF. The CDR3 DNA reads TGTGCCAGCAGCCAACTAGCGGGGGCAGGCGATGAGCAGTTCTTC.

This rearrangement joins TRBV12-5 to TRBJ2-1, with D hard to call. V lost 5 bases and J 0 bases, leaving 14 bases between the germline ends. Germline V gene lookup returns CDR1 LGHNT and CDR2 FRNRAP. The CDR3 is 16 amino acids. In DNA, the CDR3 is TGTGCTAGTGGTCCTGACGGCGCTGACTCCTACAATGAGCAGTTCTTC. It is translated as CASGPDGADSYNEQFF.

Note on this clone: Additional DNA sequences in this sample encode the identical CDR3. V usage is TRBV4-1 and J usage is TRBJ2-7; TRBD2 matches at 11 bases. J was trimmed by 2 bases and V by 1 base; bases with no gene match: 1. The V gene's germline CDR1 is MGHRA and CDR2 YSYEKL. This CDR3 is 15 amino acids long. The CDR3 DNA is TGCGCCAGCAGCCAAGTAGCGGGAGGGCCCTACGAGCAGTACTTC. The encoded protein is CASSQVAGGPYEQYF.

CDR3 in amino acids: CASSLGAASLGTEAFF. The CDR3 nucleotides are TGTGCCAGCAGTTTAGGGGCAGCCTCTCTAGGCACTGAAGCTTTCTTT. This rearrangement joins TRBV28 to TRBJ1-1; D perhaps matches TRBD1 (5 bases). CDR3 size: 16 residues. With 2 bases removed from V and 4 bases from J, the gap between germline ends came to 17 bases. The germline gives CDR1 MDHEN, CDR2 SYDVKM.

This sequence joins TRBV6-6 and TRBJ2-3, with TRBD2 identical over 7 bases. Per germline, CDR1 MNHNY and CDR2 SVGAGI (reference sequence). V was clipped by 5 bases and J by 2 bases; unmatched bases: 4. The CDR3 has 14 residues. CDR3 region: CASSPGLNTDTQYF. The CDR3 nucleotides are TGTGCCAGCAGTCCGGGACTAAACACAGATACGCAGTATTTT.

The chain couples TRBV7-9 to TRBJ1-5; D remains ambiguous. The CDR3 spans 13 residues. Germline V CDR1 and CDR2: SEHNR, FQNEAQ (reference sequence). V was shortened by 5 bases and J by 6 bases, with 11 bases between the two germline ends. CDR3: CASSPSISQPQHF. CDR3 DNA sequence: TGTGCCAGCAGCCCTAGCATTTCTCAGCCCCAGCATTTT.

The V and J genes are TRBV27 and TRBJ2-1; 10 bases match TRBD1. CDR1 and CDR2 (germline): MNHEY, SMNVEV (reference sequence). The V gene end was trimmed by 6 bases and the J gene end by 7 bases; junction bases not matched to a gene: 6. This CDR3 has 14 amino acids. CDR3 amino acids: CASRLTGGWNEQFF. CDR3 nucleotides: TGTGCCAGCAGATTGACAGGGGGCTGGAATGAGCAGTTCTTC.

The CDR3 nucleotides read TGCGCCAGCAGCTTCGAGGACAGGCGCCAAGAGACCCAGTACTTC. Amino acids: CASSFEDRRQETQYF. The rearrangement joins TRBV5-1 to TRBJ2-5; 7 bases are shared with TRBD1. The CDR3 contains 15 residues. Looked up from germline, CDR1 is SGHRS and CDR2 is YFSETQ. The V segment lost 2 bases and the J segment 1 base; nucleotides outside the gene matches: 5.

The chain couples TRBV30 to TRBJ1-5; D is unclear. Trimming removed 0 bases from V and 6 bases from J, with 12 bases in between. The CDR3 covers 14 residues. Germline-derived CDR1 and CDR2 are GTSNPN and SVGIG (reference sequence). The CDR3 is CAWSVREGSQPQHF. For the CDR3, the DNA is TGTGCCTGGAGTGTACGGGAGGGTAGTCAGCCCCAGCATTTT.

V and J are TRBV13 and TRBJ2-5; the D is unclear. V was trimmed by 5 bases and J by 3 bases, leaving 7 bases between them. Germline-derived CDR1 and CDR2 are PRHDT and FYEKMQ (reference sequence). CDR3 length: 12 residues. CDR3 amino acids: CASSPWEETQYF. CDR3 bases: TGTGCCAGCAGCCCTTGGGAAGAGACCCAGTACTTC.

The chain is built from TRBV6-6 and TRBJ1-1; D is unclear. This CDR3 is built from 15 residues. Germline V gives CDR1 MNHNY, CDR2 SVGAGI (reference sequence). V dropped 2 bases and J dropped 9 bases, with 19 bases sitting between them. CDR3 amino acids: CASSYIAPGREKAFF. CDR3 sequence (DNA): TGTGCCAGCAGTTACATAGCTCCGGGTCGCGAAAAAGCTTTCTTT.

The V gene is TRBV10-3, the J gene TRBJ2-1, with 10 bases that match TRBD2. Germline V lookup: CDR1 ENHRY, CDR2 SYGVKD. Unmatched junction bases numbered 7, after V lost 0 bases and J lost 5 bases. This CDR3 has 17 residues. The CDR3 protein is CAISESSSGRGNNEQFF. CDR3 DNA: TGTGCCATCAGTGAGTCATCTAGCGGGAGAGGAAACAATGAGCAGTTCTTC.

As DNA, the CDR3 is TGTGCCAGCGAAGGCCCAGCGGGGTTGTTCAATGAGCAGTTCTTC. Residues: CASEGPAGLFNEQFF. V gene TRBV6-1 combines with J gene TRBJ2-1, with 7 nucleotides matching TRBD2. The CDR3 spans 15 residues. Looked up from germline, CDR1 is MNHNS and CDR2 is SASEGT. V shed 8 bases and J 6 bases; nucleotides not matched to a gene: 13.

This chain uses TRBV5-1 with TRBJ1-2; D remains unclear. Trimming stripped 4 bases from V and 5 bases from J, with 9 bases between. The CDR3 has 12 residues. The germline V gene encodes CDR1 SGHRS and CDR2 YFSETQ. The CDR3 loop is CASSTGLYGYTF. The CDR3 nucleotides are TGCGCCAGCAGCACGGGCCTTTATGGCTACACCTTC.

The rearrangement uses TRBV4-1 and TRBJ1-2, with 10 positions matching TRBD1. Germline V gene data show CDR1 as MGHRA and CDR2 as YSYEKL. Trimming took 5 bases from V and 2 from J; bases not matched to a gene: 5. This CDR3 region has 15 residues. CDR3 sequence (DNA): TGCGCCAGCAGCACCCGGACAGGGGGGAACTATGGCTACACCTTC. It is translated as CASSTRTGGNYGYTF.

J is TRBJ2-7 and V is TRBV5-8, with a weak D call TRBD1 (6 bases). Germline V lookup: CDR1 SGHTS, CDR2 YDEGEE. The CDR3 is made up of 14 amino acids. Trimming shortened V by 5 bases and J by 4 bases, and 16 bases separated the two germline ends. CDR3 protein: CASSFPGQAYEQYF. For the CDR3, the DNA is TGTGCCAGCAGTTTTCCGGGACAAGCATACGAGCAGTACTTC. Based on the CDR3 plus reference TRBV5-8 and TRBJ2-7, the full variable domain is EAGVTQSPTHLIKTRGQQATLRCSPISGHTSVYWYQQALGLGLQFLLWYDEGEERNRGNFPPRFSGRQFPNYSSELNVNALELEDSALYLCASSFPGQAYEQYFGPGTRLTVT.

J is TRBJ1-3 and V is TRBV28; D unresolved. V was pared by 7 bases and J by 3 bases, with 10 bases between. CDR3 size: 13 residues. The germline CDR1 and CDR2 sequences are MDHEN and SYDVKM. The DNA for the CDR3 is TGTGCCAGCACCCCCAGATATGGAAACACCATATATTTT. This codes for CASTPRYGNTIYF.

The genes are TRBV5-3 and TRBJ2-2, with D possibly being TRBD1 (6 bases). TRBV5-3 has ORF status, its function being uncertain. Trimming cost V 3 bases and J 6 bases, with 21 bases left between them. The CDR3 totals 17 residues. The CDR3 sequence is CARSWDHRDGVPGELFF. The CDR3 nucleotides are TGTGCCAGAAGCTGGGACCACAGGGATGGGGTCCCCGGGGAGCTGTTTTTT.

The rearrangement links TRBV27 to TRBJ1-2, with TRBD1 matching over 10 bases. The CDR3 sequence is 13 residues long. Germline V gene sequence: CDR1 MNHEY, CDR2 SMNVEV (reference sequence). V lost 6 bases and J lost 5; bases outside the gene matches: 3. DNA for the CDR3: TGTGCCAGCAGGGGGACAGGGGAGTATGGCTACACCTTC. It translates to CASRGTGEYGYTF.

The V and J genes are TRBV4-3 and TRBJ1-2; no definite D call. The length of the CDR3 is 17 residues. Trimming stripped 0 bases from V and 3 bases from J, with 17 bases between. In germline, CDR1 is LGHNA, CDR2 YSLEER. Here the CDR3 reads CASSQDYLGRTYYGYTF. As DNA, the CDR3 is TGCGCCAGCAGCCAAGATTATTTAGGGCGGACGTACTATGGCTACACCTTC.

This sequence joins TRBV27 and TRBJ2-7, with 8 positions matching TRBD1. The ends lost 6 bases at V and 2 bases at J; junction bases unmatched: 9. The CDR3 is 15 amino acids. Per the germline V gene, CDR1 is MNHEY and CDR2 is SMNVEV (reference sequence). CDR3 bases: TGTGCCAGCAGCTCGGACAGGGAAGACCCCTACGAGCAGTACTTC. This translates into CASSSDREDPYEQYF.

Only one count was recorded for this clone. The gene calls are TRBV4-1 and TRBJ1-4; 8 bases align to TRBD1. There are 18 residues in the CDR3. Germline CDR1 is MGHRA and CDR2 is YSYEKL. Trimming cost V 3 bases and J 0 bases; bases outside gene matches: 9. The CDR3 here is CASSHRGQGAPTNEKLFF. The CDR3 DNA follows: TGCGCCAGCAGCCACAGAGGACAGGGAGCACCAACTAATGAAAAACTGTTTTTT.

The chain uses TRBV19 and TRBJ1-2; no reliable D call. Trimming removed 0 bases at V and 4 bases at J, with 6 bases between. From germline, CDR1 is LNHDA and CDR2 SQIVND (reference sequence). CDR3 length: 13 residues. The CDR3 loop reads CASSIDPGYGYTF. The DNA of the CDR3 is TGTGCCAGTAGTATAGATCCGGGCTATGGCTACACCTTC.

The chain is built from TRBV7-2 and TRBJ2-5, with a tentative D call TRBD2 (6 bases). The CDR3 consists of 16 residues. V gave up 1 base and J gave up 4 bases, with 16 bases separating them. CDR1 is SGHTA and CDR2 is FQGNSA in the germline V gene. This chain's CDR3 is CASSLGGRPLGETQYF. DNA for the CDR3: TGTGCCAGCAGCTTAGGAGGGAGGCCGCTAGGAGAGACCCAGTACTTC.

The chain carries TRBV5-1 and TRBJ2-7, with D possibly TRBD2 on 5 matching bases. The CDR3 contains 14 residues. Germline values: CDR1 SGHRS, CDR2 YFSETQ. The ends were cut back, 1 base at V and 7 bases at J, with 15 bases in the middle. In nucleotides, the CDR3 is TGCGCCAGCAGCTTGCGGACTGGGTTCGGTGAGCAGTACTTC. It translates to CASSLRTGFGEQYF.

The chain employs TRBV6-1 and TRBJ1-4; 7 nucleotides match TRBD1. The CDR3 sequence is 15 residues long. After removal of 4 bases from V and 7 bases from J, the junction contained 9 bases not matched to a gene. Germline V CDR1 and CDR2: MNHNS, SASEGT. CDR3 amino acids: CASSGSQGLSEKLFF. The CDR3 region has the DNA TGTGCCAGCAGTGGATCACAGGGGCTTAGTGAAAAACTGTTTTTT.